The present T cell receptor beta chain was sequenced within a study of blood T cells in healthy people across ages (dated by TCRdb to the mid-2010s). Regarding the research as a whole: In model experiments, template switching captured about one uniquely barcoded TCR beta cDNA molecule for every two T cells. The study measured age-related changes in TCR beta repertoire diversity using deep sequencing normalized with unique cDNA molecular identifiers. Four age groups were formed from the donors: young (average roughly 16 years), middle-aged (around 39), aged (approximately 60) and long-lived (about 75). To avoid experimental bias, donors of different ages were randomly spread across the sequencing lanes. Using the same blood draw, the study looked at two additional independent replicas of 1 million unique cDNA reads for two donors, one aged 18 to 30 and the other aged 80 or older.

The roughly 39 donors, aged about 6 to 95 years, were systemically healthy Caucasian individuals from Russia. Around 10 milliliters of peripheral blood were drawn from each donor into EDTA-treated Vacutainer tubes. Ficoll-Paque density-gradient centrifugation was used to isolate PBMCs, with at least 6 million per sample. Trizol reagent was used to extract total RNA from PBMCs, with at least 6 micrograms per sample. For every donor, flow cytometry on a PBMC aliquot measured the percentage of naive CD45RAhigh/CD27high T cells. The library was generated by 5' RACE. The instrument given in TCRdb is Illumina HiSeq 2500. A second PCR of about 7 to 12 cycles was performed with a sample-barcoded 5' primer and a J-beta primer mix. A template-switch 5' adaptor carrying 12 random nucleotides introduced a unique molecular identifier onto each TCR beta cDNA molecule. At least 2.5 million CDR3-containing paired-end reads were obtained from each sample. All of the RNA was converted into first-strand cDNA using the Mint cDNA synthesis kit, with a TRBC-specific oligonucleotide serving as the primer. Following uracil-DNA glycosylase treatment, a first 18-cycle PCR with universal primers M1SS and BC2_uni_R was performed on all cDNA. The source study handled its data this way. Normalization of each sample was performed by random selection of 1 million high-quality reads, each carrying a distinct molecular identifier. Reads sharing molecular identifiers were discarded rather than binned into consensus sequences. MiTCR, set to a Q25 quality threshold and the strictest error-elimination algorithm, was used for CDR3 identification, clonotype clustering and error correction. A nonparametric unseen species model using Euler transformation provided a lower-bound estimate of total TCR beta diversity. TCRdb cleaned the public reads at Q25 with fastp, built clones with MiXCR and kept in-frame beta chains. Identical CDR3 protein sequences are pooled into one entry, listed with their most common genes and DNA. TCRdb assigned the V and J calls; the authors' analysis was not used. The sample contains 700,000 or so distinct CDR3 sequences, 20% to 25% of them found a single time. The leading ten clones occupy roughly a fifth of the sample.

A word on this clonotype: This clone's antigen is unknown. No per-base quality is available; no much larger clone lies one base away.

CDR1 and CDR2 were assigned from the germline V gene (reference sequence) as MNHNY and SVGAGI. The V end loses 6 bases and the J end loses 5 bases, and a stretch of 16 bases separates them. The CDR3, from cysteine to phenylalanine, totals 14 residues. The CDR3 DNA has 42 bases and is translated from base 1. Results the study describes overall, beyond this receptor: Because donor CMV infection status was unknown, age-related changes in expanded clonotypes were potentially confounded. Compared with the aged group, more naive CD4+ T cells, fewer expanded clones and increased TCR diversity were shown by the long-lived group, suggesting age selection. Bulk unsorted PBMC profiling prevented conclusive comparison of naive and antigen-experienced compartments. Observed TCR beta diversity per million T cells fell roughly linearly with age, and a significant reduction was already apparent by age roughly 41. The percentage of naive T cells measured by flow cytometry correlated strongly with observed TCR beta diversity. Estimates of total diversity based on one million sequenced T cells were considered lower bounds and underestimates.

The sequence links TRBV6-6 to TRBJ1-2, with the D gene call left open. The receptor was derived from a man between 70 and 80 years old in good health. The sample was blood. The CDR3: CASRTGKGGYGYTF. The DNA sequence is TGTGCCAGCAGGACGGGCAAGGGAGGGTATGGCTACACCTTC.